The source of this TCR beta chain is a study of T cell responses to AZD1222 COVID-19 vaccine. Study-wide results and caveats: Only after the peak T cell response were repertoires sampled. The study reported that nearly half of spike-specific TCRs target unmutated variant regions. Only five to seven individuals given AZD1222 were seropositive at baseline.

Notes on this clone: The antigen is not known.

V shed 0 bases and J shed 5 bases, with 10 bases lying between them. The CDR3 covers 15 residues. From germline, CDR1 is MGHRA and CDR2 YSYEKL. Produced via immunoSEQ multiplex PCR; TCRdb's table is partial and in-frame only. The repertoire includes about 140,000 clones, over 85% of them detected once, and more than 0.85% sits in the top ten. The sequence was obtained from an adult in good health. The chain has TRBV4-1 and TRBJ2-2; the D gene is possibly TRBD2 (5 bases). The sample here was peripheral blood, taken on day 0 of MenACWY control vaccination. CDR3 sequence reads: CASSQDLLATGELFF. CDR3 nucleotides: TGCGCCAGCAGCCAAGATTTGCTAGCTACCGGGGAGCTGTTTTTT.